What follows are 3 T cell receptor beta chains derived from one specimen sequenced in a study of cytomegalovirus exposure and HLA in healthy donors. Amplification used 60 Vbeta primers and 13 Jbeta primers. The table came from immunoSEQ multiplex PCR; TCRdb's copy has only in-frame clones and leaves some out. The table records under 200,000 clones, around 75% of them present only once. Material: PBMCs. The source is a woman aged 30 to 39 in good health and CMV-seronegative.

V usage is TRBV5-4 and J usage is TRBJ2-5, with D possibly TRBD1 on 6 matching bases. CDR3 size: 14 residues. Germline CDR1 SGHNT, CDR2 YYREEE (reference sequence). V was cut by 3 bases and J by 11 bases, with 20 bases left in between. The CDR3 here is CASSSLGQRFEQYF. In DNA, the CDR3 is TGTGCCAGCAGCTCACTCGGACAGCGCTTTGAGCAGTACTTC.

This clone was seen a few times. The J gene is TRBJ1-1, the V gene TRBV5-6; no definite D call. Trimming shortened V by 5 bases and J by 6 bases, and 17 bases separated the two germline ends. Germline V gene lookup returns CDR1 SGHDT and CDR2 YYEEEE. The CDR3 sequence is 14 residues long. The DNA for the CDR3 is TGTGCCAGCAGTTTCATGGCGACGAGGGCTGAAGCTTTCTTT. Its protein is CASSFMATRAEAFF. Using reference TRBV5-6 and TRBJ1-1 for the parts outside the CDR3, the full variable domain is DAGVTQSPTHLIKTRGQQVTLRCSPKSGHDTVSWYQQALGQGPQFIFQYYEEEERQRGNFPDRFSGHQFPNYSSELNVNALLLGDSALYLCASSFMATRAEAFFGQGTRLTVV.

The table lists this clone with a count of one. V is TRBV7-6 and J is TRBJ2-5; D is undetermined. Germline V CDR1 and CDR2: SGHVS, FNYEAQ. Trimming took off 4 bases at V and 5 bases at J, with 17 bases between the two ends. There are 15 residues in the CDR3. Here the CDR3 reads CASSSAAGRRETQYF. The CDR3 DNA reads as TGTGCCAGCAGCTCAGCAGCAGGTAGAAGGGAGACCCAGTACTTC.